The 3 T cell receptor beta chains below were found in one sample sequenced in a study of cytomegalovirus exposure and HLA in healthy donors. The primer mix had 60 Vbeta and 13 Jbeta primers. The protocol was immunoSEQ multiplex PCR, while the TCRdb copy is restricted to in-frame clones and leaves out a portion. The repertoire holds 200,000 or so clones, with over 80% as singletons. Sequenced sample: PBMCs. These receptors were taken from a man aged 35-49 years in good health and CMV-seropositive.

As concerns this clone: The same CDR3 also results from other DNA sequences found in this sample. This rearrangement joins TRBV5-6 to TRBJ1-5, with no clear D. This CDR3 contains 14 residues. Germline V gene data show CDR1 as SGHDT and CDR2 as YYEEEE. The ends were cut back, 0 bases at V and 0 bases at J, with 4 bases in the middle. The CDR3 sequence is CASSLGHSNQPQHF. As DNA, the CDR3 is TGTGCCAGCAGCTTGGGACATAGCAATCAGCCCCAGCATTTT.

The CDR3 here is CSVQLTGGRTGELFF. For the CDR3, the DNA is TGCAGCGTGCAACTTACAGGGGGCCGGACCGGGGAGCTGTTTTTT. The chain links TRBV29-1 to TRBJ2-2; TRBD1 matches 9 bases. The CDR3 is 15 residues long. The J segment lost 5 bases and the V segment lost 6 bases, leaving 10 bases of the junction unmatched. Germline V gives CDR1 SQVTM, CDR2 ANQGSEA.

In this sample, this clone turned up once. The V gene is TRBV5-1, the J gene TRBJ2-1, with 7 bases matching TRBD1. From germline, CDR1 is SGHRS and CDR2 YFSETQ. Losses at the gene ends were 0 bases for V and 9 bases for J; bases not matched to a gene: 6. This CDR3 has 14 residues. The CDR3 coding sequence is TGCGCCAGCAGCTTGGCTGAGGGGGCTAGTGAGCAGTTCTTC. Translation: CASSLAEGASEQFF.